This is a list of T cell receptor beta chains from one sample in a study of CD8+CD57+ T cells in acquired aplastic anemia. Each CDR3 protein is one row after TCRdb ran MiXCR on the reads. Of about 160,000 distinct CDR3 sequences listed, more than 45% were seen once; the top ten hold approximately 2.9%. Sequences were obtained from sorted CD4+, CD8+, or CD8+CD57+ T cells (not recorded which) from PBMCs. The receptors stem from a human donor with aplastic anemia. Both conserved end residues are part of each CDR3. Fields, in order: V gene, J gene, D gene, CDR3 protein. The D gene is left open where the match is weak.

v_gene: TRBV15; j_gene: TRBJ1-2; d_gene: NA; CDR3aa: CATSRDGGDGIYGYTF
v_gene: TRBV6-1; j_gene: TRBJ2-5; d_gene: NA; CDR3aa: CASSPGRHQETQYF
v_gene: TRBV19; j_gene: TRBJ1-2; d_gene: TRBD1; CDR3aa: CASSSGGFGYTF
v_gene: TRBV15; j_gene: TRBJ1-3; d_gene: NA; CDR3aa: CATSRDVVSGNTIYF
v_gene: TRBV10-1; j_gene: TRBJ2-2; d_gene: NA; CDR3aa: CASSGQYNTGELFF
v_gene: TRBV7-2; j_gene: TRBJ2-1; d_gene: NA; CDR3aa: CASSWWDKRNEQFF
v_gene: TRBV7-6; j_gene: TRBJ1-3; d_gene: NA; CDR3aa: CASSPDYSGNTIYF
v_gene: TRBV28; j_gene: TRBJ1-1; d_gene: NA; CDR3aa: CASSQPQGLNTEAFF
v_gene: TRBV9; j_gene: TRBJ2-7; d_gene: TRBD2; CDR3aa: CASSATSGSSYEQYF
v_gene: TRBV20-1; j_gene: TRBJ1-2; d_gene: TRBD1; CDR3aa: CSASERTGNYGYTF
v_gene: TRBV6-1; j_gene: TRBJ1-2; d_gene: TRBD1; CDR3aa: CASSRTGTGDYGYTF
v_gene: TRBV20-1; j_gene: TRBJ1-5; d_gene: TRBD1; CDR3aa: CSASQGGNQPQHF
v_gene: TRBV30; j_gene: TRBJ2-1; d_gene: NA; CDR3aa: CAWSVRGHEQFF
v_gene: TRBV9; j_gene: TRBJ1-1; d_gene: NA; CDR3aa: CASSADSMNTEAFF
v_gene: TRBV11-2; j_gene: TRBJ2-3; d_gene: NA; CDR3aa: CASSLSTSRPQYF
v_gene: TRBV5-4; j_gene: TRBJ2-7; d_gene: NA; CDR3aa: CASSPNRAYEQYF
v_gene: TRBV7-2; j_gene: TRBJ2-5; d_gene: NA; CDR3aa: CASSLEIEETQYF
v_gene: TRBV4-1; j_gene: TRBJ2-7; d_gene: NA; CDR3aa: CASSQEISGGAYEQYF
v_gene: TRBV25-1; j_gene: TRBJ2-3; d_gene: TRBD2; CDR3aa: CASSDLGLAGVADTQYF
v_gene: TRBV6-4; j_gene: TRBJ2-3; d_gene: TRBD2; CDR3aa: CASSDSSGGTDTQYF
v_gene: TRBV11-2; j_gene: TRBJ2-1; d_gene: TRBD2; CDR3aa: CASSLVGTSGSNEQFF
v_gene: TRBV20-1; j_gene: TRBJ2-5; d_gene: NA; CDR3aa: CSASITGTQYF
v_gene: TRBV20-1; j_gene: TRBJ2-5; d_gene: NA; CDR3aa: CSARDLASAQETQYF
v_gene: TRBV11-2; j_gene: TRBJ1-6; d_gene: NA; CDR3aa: CASSLLDMGGSPLHF
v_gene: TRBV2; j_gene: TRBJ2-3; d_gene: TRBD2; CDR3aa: CASRGLAGDTDTQYF
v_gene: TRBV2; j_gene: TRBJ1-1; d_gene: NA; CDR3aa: CASTDGNTEAFF
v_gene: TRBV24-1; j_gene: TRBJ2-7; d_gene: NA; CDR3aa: CATSDVREPYEQYF
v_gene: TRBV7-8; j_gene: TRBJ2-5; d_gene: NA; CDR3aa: CASSLTLSPSETQYF
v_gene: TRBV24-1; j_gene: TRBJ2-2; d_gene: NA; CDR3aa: CATSDSRANTGELFF